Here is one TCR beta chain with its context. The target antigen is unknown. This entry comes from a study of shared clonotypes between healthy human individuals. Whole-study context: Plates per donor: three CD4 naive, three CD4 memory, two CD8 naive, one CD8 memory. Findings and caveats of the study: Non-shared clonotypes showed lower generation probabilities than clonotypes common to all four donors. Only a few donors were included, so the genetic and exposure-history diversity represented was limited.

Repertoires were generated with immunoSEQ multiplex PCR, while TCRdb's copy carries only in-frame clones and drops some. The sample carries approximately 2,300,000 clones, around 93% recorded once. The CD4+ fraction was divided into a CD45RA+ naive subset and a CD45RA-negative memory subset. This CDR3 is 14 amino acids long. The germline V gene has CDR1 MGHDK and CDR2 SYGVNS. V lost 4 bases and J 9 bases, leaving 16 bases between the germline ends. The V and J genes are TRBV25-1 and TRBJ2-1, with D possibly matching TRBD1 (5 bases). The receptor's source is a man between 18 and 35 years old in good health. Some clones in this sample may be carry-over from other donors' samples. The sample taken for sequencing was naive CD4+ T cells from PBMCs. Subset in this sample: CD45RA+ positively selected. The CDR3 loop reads CASSAFRDHGEQFF. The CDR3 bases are TGTGCCAGCAGTGCCTTCAGGGATCATGGTGAGCAGTTCTTC.